The following is a T cell receptor beta chain sequence with its context. Its antigen is currently unknown. Sequenced by immunoSEQ multiplex PCR; TCRdb stores in-frame clones only, minus some. The sample yields 400,000 to 500,000 clones, roughly 90% seen once. The treatment denotes: over 15 received Ad26.COV2.S at low or high dose, single or two shots; roughly five received placebo; per-sample allocation not given. Sampling occurred on day 63 after the first vaccine or placebo injection. This sample was taken from a study of Ad26.COV2.S vaccination and SARS-CoV-2 variants. Overall study results and limits: Substantial post-vaccination breadth of spike-specific CD8+ and CD4+ T cell responses was reported.

CDR1 is LNHDA, CDR2 SQIVND, per germline (reference sequence). This CDR3 contains 16 residues. Trimming cost V 5 bases and J 8 bases; bases outside gene matches: 13. The origin of this receptor is a person between 18 and 60 years old who received the Ad26.COV2.S COVID-19 vaccine or a placebo. The chain joins TRBV19 to TRBJ2-1, with 9 bases aligning to TRBD2. The sample here was peripheral blood, taken in a trial of Ad26.COV2.S vaccine versus placebo. The CDR3: CASSPSAAGGRHEQFF. The DNA of the CDR3 is TGTGCCAGTAGTCCCTCGGCAGCGGGGGGCCGGCATGAGCAGTTCTTC.